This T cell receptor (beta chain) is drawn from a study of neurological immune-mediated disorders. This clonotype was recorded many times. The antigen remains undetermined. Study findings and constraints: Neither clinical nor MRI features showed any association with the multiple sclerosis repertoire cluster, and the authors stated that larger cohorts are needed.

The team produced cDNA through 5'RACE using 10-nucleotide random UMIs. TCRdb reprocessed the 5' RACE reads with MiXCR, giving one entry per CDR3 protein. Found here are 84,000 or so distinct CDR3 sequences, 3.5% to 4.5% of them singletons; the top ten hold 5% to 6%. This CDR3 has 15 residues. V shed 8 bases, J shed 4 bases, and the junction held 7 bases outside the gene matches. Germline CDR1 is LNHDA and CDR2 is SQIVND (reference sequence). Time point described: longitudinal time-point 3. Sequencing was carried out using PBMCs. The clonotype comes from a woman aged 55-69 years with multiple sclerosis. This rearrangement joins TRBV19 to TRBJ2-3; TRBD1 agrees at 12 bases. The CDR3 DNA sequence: TGTGCCAGTGGGGACAGGGGGCGAAGTTCAGATACGCAGTATTTT. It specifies CASGDRGRSSDTQYF.